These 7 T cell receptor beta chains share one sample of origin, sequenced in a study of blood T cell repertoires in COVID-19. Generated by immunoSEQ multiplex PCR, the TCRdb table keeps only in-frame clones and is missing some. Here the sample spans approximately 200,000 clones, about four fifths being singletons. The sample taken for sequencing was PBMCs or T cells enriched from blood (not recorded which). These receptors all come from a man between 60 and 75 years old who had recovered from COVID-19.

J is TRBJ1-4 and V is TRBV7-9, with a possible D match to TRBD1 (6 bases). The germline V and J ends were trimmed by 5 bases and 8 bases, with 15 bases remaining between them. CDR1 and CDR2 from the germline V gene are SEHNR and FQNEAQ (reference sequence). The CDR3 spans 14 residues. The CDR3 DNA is TGTGCCAGCAGCCCTGGGAAAGGGACAGAAAAACTGTTTTTT. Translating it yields CASSPGKGTEKLFF.

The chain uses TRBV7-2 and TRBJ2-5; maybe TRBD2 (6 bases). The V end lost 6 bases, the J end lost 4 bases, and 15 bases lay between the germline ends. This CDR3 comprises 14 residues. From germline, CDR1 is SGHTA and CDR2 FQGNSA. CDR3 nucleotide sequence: TGTGCCAGCAGTTCCGGACTGGGAGGAGAGACCCAGTACTTC. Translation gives CASSSGLGGETQYF.

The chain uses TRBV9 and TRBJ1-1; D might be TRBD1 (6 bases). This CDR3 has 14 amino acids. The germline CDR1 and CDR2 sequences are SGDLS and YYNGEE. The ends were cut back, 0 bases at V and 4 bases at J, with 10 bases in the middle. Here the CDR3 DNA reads TGTGCCAGCAGCGTAGTGGAAGGGGGCACTGAAGCTTTCTTT. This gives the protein CASSVVEGGTEAFF. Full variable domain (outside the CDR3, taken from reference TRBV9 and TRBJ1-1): DSGVTQTPKHLITATGQRVTLRCSPRSGDLSVYWYQQSLDQGLQFLIQYYNGEERAKGNILERFSAQQFPDLHSELNLSSLELGDSALYFCASSVVEGGTEAFFGQGTRLTVV.

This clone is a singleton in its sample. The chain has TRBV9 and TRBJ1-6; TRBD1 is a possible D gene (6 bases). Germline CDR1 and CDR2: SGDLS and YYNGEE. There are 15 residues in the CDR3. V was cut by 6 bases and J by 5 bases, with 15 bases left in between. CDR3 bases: TGTGCCAGCACCCGGGGGGGGGCGGATAATTCACCCCTCCACTTT. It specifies CASTRGGADNSPLHF.

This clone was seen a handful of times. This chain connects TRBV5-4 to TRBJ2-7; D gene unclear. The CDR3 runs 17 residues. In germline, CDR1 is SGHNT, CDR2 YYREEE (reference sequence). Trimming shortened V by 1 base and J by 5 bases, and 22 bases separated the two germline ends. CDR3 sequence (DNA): TGTGCCAGCAGCTTGTTATTAGACGCTCAAGGCGGCCACGAGCAGTACTTC. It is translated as CASSLLLDAQGGHEQYF. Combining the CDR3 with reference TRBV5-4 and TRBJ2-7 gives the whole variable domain ETGVTQSPTHLIKTRGQQVTLRCSSQSGHNTVSWYQQALGQGPQFIFQYYREEENGRGNFPPRFSGLQFPNYSSELNVNALELDDSALYLCASSLLLDAQGGHEQYFGPGTRLTVT.

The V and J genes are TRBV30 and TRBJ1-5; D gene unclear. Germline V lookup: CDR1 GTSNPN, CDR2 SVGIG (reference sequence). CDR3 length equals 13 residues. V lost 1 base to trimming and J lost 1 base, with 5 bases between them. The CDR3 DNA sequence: TGTGCCTGGAGTGGAGGGAGCAATCAGCCCCAGCATTTT. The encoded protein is CAWSGGSNQPQHF. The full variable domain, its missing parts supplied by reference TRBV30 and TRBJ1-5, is SQTIHQWPATLVQPVGSPLSLECTVEGTSNPNLYWYRQAAGRGLQLLFYSVGIGQISSEVPQNLSASRPQDRQFILSSKKLLLSDSGFYLCAWSGGSNQPQHFGDGTRLSIL.

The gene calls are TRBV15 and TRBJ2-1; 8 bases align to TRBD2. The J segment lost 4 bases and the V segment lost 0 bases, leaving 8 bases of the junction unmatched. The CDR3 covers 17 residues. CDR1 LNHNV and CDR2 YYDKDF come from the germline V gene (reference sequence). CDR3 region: CATSREASGGWYNEQFF. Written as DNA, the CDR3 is TGTGCCACCAGCAGAGAGGCCTCGGGGGGGTGGTACAATGAGCAGTTCTTC.